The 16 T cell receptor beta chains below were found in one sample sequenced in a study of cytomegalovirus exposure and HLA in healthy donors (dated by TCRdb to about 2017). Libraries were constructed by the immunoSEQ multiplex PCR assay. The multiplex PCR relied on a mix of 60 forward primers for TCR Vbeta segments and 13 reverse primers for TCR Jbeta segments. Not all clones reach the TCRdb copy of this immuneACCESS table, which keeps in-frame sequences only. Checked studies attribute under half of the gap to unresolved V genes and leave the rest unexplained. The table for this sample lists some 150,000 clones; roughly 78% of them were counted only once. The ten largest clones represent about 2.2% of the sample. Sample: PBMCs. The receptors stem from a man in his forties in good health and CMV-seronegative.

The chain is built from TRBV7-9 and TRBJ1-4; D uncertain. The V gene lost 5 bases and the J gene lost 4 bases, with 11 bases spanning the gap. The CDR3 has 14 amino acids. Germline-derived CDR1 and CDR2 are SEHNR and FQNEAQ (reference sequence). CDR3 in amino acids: CASSPRVNNEKLFF. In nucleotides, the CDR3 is TGTGCCAGCAGCCCTCGGGTTAATAATGAAAAACTGTTTTTT.

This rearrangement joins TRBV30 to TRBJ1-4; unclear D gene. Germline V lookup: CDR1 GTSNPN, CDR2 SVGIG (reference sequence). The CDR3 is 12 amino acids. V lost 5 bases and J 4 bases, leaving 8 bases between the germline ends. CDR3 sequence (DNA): TGTGCCTGGGGCGGATTTAATGAAAAACTGTTTTTT. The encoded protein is CAWGGFNEKLFF.

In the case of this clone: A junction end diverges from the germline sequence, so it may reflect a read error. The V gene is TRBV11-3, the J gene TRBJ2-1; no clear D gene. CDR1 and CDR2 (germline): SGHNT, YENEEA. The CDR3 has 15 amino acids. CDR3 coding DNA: TGTGCCAGCAGCTTCCCTCCGGTCTCCCACAATGAGCAGTTCTTC. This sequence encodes CASSFPPVSHNEQFF.

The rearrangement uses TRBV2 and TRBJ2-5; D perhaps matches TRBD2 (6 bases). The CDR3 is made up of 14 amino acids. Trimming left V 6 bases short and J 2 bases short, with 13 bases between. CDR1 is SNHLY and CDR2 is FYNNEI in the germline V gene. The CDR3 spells CASRDVAAQETQYF. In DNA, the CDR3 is TGTGCCAGCAGAGACGTAGCGGCTCAAGAGACCCAGTACTTC.

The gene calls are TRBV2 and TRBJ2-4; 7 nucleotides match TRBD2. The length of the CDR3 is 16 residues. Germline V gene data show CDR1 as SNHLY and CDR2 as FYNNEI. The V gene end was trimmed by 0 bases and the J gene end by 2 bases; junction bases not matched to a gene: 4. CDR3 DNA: TGTGCCAGCAGTGAAGCACGGGAGGCCCCCAAAAACATTCAGTACTTC. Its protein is CASSEAREAPKNIQYF.

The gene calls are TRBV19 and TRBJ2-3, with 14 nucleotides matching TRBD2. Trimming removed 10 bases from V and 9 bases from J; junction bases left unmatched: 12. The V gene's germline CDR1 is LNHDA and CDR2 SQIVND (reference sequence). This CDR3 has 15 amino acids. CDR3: CATHVGTSGSSTQYF. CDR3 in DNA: TGTGCCACCCACGTTGGGACTAGCGGGAGTAGCACGCAGTATTTT.

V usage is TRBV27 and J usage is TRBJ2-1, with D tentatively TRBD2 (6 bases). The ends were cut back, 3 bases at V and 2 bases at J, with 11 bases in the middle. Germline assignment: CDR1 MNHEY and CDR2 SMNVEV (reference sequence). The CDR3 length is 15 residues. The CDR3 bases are TGTGCCAGCAGTTTCGGGGACTCGACCTACAATGAGCAGTTCTTC. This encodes CASSFGDSTYNEQFF.

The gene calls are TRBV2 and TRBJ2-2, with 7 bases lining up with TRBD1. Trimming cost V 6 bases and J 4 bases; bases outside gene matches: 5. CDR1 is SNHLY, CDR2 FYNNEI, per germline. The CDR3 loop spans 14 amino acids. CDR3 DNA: TGTGCCAGCAGAGAACAGGGGCCCACCGGGGAGCTGTTTTTT. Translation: CASREQGPTGELFF.

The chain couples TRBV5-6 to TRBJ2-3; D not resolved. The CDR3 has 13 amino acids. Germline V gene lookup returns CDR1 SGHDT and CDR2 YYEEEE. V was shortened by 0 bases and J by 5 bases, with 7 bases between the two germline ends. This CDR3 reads CASSLEHLDTQYF. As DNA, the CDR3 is TGTGCCAGCAGCTTGGAACATCTAGATACGCAGTATTTT.

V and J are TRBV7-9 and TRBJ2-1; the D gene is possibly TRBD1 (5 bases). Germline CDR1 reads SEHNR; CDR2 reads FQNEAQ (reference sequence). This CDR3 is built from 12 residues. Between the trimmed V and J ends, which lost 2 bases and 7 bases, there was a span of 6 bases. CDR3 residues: CASSLKGNEQFF. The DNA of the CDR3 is TGTGCCAGCAGCTTAAAGGGGAATGAGCAGTTCTTC. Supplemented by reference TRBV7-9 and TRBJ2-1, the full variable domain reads DTGVSQNPRHKITKRGQNVTFRCDPISEHNRLYWYRQTLGQGPEFLTYFQNEAQLEKSRLLSDRFSAERPKGSFSTLEIQRTEQGDSAMYLCASSLKGNEQFFGPGTRLTVL.

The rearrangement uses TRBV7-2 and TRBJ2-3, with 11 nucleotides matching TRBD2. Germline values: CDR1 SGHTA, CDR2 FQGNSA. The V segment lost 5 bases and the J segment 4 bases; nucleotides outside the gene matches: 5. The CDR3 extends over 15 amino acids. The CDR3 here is CASSPTSGRSDTQYF. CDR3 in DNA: TGTGCCAGCAGCCCAACTAGCGGGAGATCAGATACGCAGTATTTT.

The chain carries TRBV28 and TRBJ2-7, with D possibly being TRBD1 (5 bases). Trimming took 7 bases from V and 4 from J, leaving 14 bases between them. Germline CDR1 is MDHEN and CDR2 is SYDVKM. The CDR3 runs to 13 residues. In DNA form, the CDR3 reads TGTGCCAGCAAATTCCCAGGGATATACGAGCAGTACTTC. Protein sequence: CASKFPGIYEQYF.

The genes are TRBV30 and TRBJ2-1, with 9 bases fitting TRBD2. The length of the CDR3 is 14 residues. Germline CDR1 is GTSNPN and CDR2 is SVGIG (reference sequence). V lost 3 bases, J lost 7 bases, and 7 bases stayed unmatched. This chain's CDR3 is CAWSPLAGANEQFF. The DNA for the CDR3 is TGTGCCTGGAGCCCTTTAGCGGGAGCAAATGAGCAGTTCTTC.

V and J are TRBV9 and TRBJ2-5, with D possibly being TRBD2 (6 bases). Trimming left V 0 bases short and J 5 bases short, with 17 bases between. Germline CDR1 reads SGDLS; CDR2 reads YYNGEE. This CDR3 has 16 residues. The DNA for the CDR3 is TGTGCCAGCAGCGTAGCTCTGGGAGTGGGGAGGGAGACCCAGTACTTC. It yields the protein CASSVALGVGRETQYF.

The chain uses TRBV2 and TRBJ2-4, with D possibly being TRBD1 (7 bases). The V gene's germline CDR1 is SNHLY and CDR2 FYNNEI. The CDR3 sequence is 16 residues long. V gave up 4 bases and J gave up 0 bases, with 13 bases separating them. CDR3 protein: CASSAGGTVAKNIQYF. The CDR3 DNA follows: TGTGCCAGCAGTGCCGGAGGGACAGTAGCCAAAAACATTCAGTACTTC.

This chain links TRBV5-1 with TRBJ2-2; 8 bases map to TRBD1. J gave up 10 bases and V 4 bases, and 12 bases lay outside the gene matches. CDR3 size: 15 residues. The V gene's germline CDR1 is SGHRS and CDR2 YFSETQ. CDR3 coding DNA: TGCGCCAGCAGCCAACGGACAGGGTTTGCGGTGGAGCTGTTTTTT. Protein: CASSQRTGFAVELFF. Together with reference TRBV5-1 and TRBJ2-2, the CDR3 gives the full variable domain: KAGVTQTPRYLIKTRGQQVTLSCSPISGHRSVSWYQQTPGQGLQFLFEYFSETQRNKGNFPGRFSGRQFSNSRSEMNVSTLELGDSALYLCASSQRTGFAVELFFGEGSRLTVL.